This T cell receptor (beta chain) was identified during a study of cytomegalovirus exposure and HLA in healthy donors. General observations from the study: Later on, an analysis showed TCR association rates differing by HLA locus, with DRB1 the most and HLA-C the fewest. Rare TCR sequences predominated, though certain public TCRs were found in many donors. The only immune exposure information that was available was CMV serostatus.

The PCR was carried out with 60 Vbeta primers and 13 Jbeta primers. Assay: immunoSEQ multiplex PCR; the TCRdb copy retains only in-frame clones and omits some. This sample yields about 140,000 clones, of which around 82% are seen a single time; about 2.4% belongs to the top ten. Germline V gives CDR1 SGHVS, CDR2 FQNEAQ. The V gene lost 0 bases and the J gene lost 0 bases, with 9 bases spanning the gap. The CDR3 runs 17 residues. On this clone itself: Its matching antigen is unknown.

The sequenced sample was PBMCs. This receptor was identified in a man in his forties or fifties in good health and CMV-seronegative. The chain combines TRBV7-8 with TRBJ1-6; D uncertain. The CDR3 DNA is TGTGCCAGCAGCTTAGCGTCTCCGAGCTCCTATAATTCACCCCTCCACTTT. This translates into CASSLASPSSYNSPLHF.